A selection of T cell receptor beta chains follows, all from one sample in a study of beta chain features in type 1 diabetes. Assay: immunoSEQ multiplex PCR; the TCRdb copy retains only in-frame clones and omits some. The table lists 140,000 to 150,000 clones, about 13% of them singletons. The specimen sequenced was central memory CD4+ T cells from blood. The receptors were gathered from a man aged 18 to 35 with type 1 diabetes. Both conserved end residues are part of each CDR3. D genes are given only for firm matches. Clone size appears in some rows only: once, few, many, or a class for an expanded clone.

TRBJ1-2	13	NA	TRBV30	NA	TGTGCCTGGAGTCTTATCCTCCAGGCCAGCTACACCTTC	CAWSLILQASYTF
TRBJ2-7	11	NA	TRBV30	NA	TGTGCCTGGAGGAGAGTGGACGAGCAGTACTTC	CAWRRVDEQYF
TRBJ1-3	17	few	TRBV7-6	TRBD1	TGTGCCAGCAGCTTAGCGCCCGGACAGGGGGGAGGAAACACCATATATTTT	CASSLAPGQGGGNTIYF
TRBJ2-3	14	NA	TRBV27	NA	TGTGCCAGCAAGAAGGACACACTCACAGATACGCAGTATTTT	CASKKDTLTDTQYF
TRBJ2-7	14	few	TRBV5-1	TRBD1	TGCGCCAGCAGCTTCACAGGGGAGAGCAACGAGCAGTACTTC	CASSFTGESNEQYF
TRBJ2-1	14	few	TRBV29-1	TRBD2	TGCAGCGTTGAAGGTCTAGCGGGGTACAATGAGCAGTTCTTC	CSVEGLAGYNEQFF
TRBJ2-1	17	few	TRBV9	TRBD2	TGTGCCAGCAGCACCCGACCGTTCCAGCGGGGTAATAATGAGCAGTTCTTC	CASSTRPFQRGNNEQFF
TRBJ2-2	17	few	TRBV7-2	NA	TGTGCCAGCAGCCCCGGTCGAGGGCGGGGAAACACCGGGGAGCTGTTTTTT	CASSPGRGRGNTGELFF
TRBJ1-1	15	NA	TRBV19	NA	TGTGCCAGTAGTATTGGCGGGACGAGTAACACTGAAGCTTTCTTT	CASSIGGTSNTEAFF
TRBJ1-6	16	few	TRBV13	NA	TGTGCCAGCAGCTTAGGAGCGGGGCGGGATAATTCACCCCTCCACTTT	CASSLGAGRDNSPLHF
TRBJ2-1	14	NA	TRBV5-6	NA	TGTGCCAGCAGCCGAGGGTACTCCTACAATGAGCAGTTCTTC	CASSRGYSYNEQFF
TRBJ2-3	15	few	TRBV6-1	TRBD1	TGTGCCAGCACTTGGCAGACAGGGAGCACAGATACGCAGTATTTT	CASTWQTGSTDTQYF
TRBJ1-2	13	NA	TRBV2	TRBD1	TGTGCCAGCAGGGATCAACAGGGGTATGGCTACACCTTC	CASRDQQGYGYTF
TRBJ2-7	15	NA	TRBV28	TRBD1	TGTGCCAGCAGTTCCTCCGGGACAGGAACCTACGAGCAGTACTTC	CASSSSGTGTYEQYF
TRBJ2-4	17	few	TRBV2	NA	TGTGCCAGCAGTGAATCGGAGATTATACTAGCCAAAAACATTCAGTACTTC	CASSESEIILAKNIQYF
TRBJ2-7	16	few	TRBV4-1	TRBD1	TGCGCCAGCAGCCAAGATCAAGGGACAGGGTTCTACGAGCAGTACTTC	CASSQDQGTGFYEQYF
TRBJ1-2	14	few	TRBV5-1	NA	TGCGCCAGCAGCAGGGAGTCCACAAACTATGGCTACACCTTC	CASSRESTNYGYTF
TRBJ2-1	17	few	TRBV4-2	TRBD2	TGTGCCAGCAGCCAAGCTAGAGCGGGGGGGCCCTACAATGAGCAGTTCTTC	CASSQARAGGPYNEQFF
TRBJ2-3	17	NA	TRBV7-7	TRBD1	TGTGCCAGCAGCCAAACCGGGGACAGGGCCTACACAGATACGCAGTATTTT	CASSQTGDRAYTDTQYF
TRBJ1-2	16	NA	TRBV6-1	TRBD1	TGTGCCAGCAGTGCAACACAGGGGAGCCCTAACTATGGCTACACCTTC	CASSATQGSPNYGYTF
TRBJ1-1	9	few	TRBV6-5	NA	TGTGCCAGGAGAGGGGGAGCTTTCTTT	CARRGGAFF
TRBJ2-1	14	few	TRBV5-1	TRBD1	TGCGCCAGCAGCTCCGGGACAGGGGGCAATGAGCAGTTCTTC	CASSSGTGGNEQFF
TRBJ2-3	15	NA	TRBV7-3	TRBD1	TGTGCCAGCAGCATCCATTCTACAGGGGGAGATACGCAGTATTTT	CASSIHSTGGDTQYF
TRBJ1-4	15	NA	TRBV5-6	NA	TGTGCCAGCAGCCAACAGGGCCTTACTAATGAAAAACTGTTTTTT	CASSQQGLTNEKLFF
TRBJ2-2	13	NA	TRBV7-9	NA	TGTGCCAGCAGCTGGGAGAACACCGGGGAGCTGTTTTTT	CASSWENTGELFF
TRBJ2-5	13	few	TRBV5-1	TRBD1	TGCGCCAGCAGCCTAACAGGGGGAGAGACCCAGTACTTC	CASSLTGGETQYF
TRBJ2-1	16	many	TRBV4-1	NA	TGCGCCAGCAGCCAGGGACCGATACGGACCTACAATGAGCAGTTCTTC	CASSQGPIRTYNEQFF
TRBJ2-7	16	NA	TRBV10-3	NA	TGTGCCATCAGTGAAGGGCCGCTCGGGGGCTCCTACGAGCAGTACTTC	CAISEGPLGGSYEQYF
TRBJ2-3	13	few	TRBV18	TRBD1	TGTGCCAGCTCTACAGGGGGTGGAGATACGCAGTATTTT	CASSTGGGDTQYF
TRBJ2-3	14	few	TRBV19	TRBD2	TGTGCCATTGGGACTAGCGGGGGAGGAGATACGCAGTATTTT	CAIGTSGGGDTQYF
TRBJ1-2	16	few	TRBV2	NA	TGTGCCAGCCTCTCCCAGAGGCAGGTCCGAGGAAATGGCTACACCTTC	CASLSQRQVRGNGYTF
TRBJ2-4	19	few	TRBV4-1	NA	TGCGCCAGCAGCCAAGTGGGGATGGGCGGCTTAATAGCCAAAAACATTCAGTACTTC	CASSQVGMGGLIAKNIQYF
TRBJ1-1	13	NA	TRBV27	NA	TGTGCCAGCAGTTTACGCAGGAACACTGAAGCTTTCTTT	CASSLRRNTEAFF
TRBJ1-2	13	few	TRBV30	NA	TGTGCCTGGAGTCAGGGAAGGGATAATGGCTACACCTTC	CAWSQGRDNGYTF
TRBJ1-2	15	NA	TRBV7-2	TRBD1	TGTGCCAGCAGCGCAAAACAGGGGGCGAGCTATGGCTACACCTTC	CASSAKQGASYGYTF
TRBJ1-1	17	few	TRBV15	NA	TGTGCCACCAGCAGAGGATGGGGTTCGACACTGAACACTGAAGCTTTCTTT	CATSRGWGSTLNTEAFF
TRBJ1-1	13	NA	TRBV7-7	NA	TGTGCCAGCAGCGCCAGCTGGGACACTGAAGCTTTCTTT	CASSASWDTEAFF
TRBJ2-1	14	NA	TRBV5-4	NA	TGTGCCAGCAGCTATACCATCCTAGCTGGTGAGCAGTTCTTC	CASSYTILAGEQFF